This T cell receptor beta chain was captured by sequencing in a study of T cells after yellow fever vaccination. Study summary: The SMART-Seq v4 Ultra Low Input method served to prepare the low-cell-number fractions.

TCRdb re-called the 5' RACE reads with MiXCR, one entry per CDR3 protein. The top ten hold over 0.65% of the sample, which has 240,000 or so distinct CDR3 sequences, about 7% seen once. General study findings and limits: After the booster, about 95% of CD4 and about nine tenths of CD8 primary-response clones were re-detected. It was the secondary response that reached its peak faster, day 5 versus 15, but it was weaker.

Details on this clonotype: Its antigen remains unknown.

CDR1 and CDR2 from the germline V gene are SGHAT and FQNNGV. The CDR3 covers 15 residues. Trimming took 5 bases from V and 7 from J, leaving 18 bases between them. The specimen comprised CD4+ T cells sorted from PBMCs, sampled 15 days after the yellow fever booster vaccination. J is TRBJ2-1 and V is TRBV11-2; TRBD2 is a possible D gene (5 bases). This TCR was recovered from a man aged 30 to 39 who received the YFV17D yellow fever vaccine. Here the CDR3 reads CASSPVPGSGNEQFF. In DNA form, the CDR3 reads TGTGCCAGCAGCCCAGTTCCGGGCTCGGGAAATGAGCAGTTCTTC.